Listed below are T cell receptor beta chains from one sample, sequenced in a study of CD8+ T cells in alopecia areata. Method: immunoSEQ multiplex PCR; TCRdb's copy keeps in-frame clones and lacks some. This table has 90,000 to 100,000 clones, about 58% appearing once. Sequencing was performed on CD8+ T cells sorted from blood, taken at week 4, from a patient treated with tofacitinib. These receptors originate from a human donor with alopecia areata. Each CDR3 is given without its conserved first and last residue.

v_gene	j_gene	CDR3aa
TRBV25-1	TRBJ2-1	ASSENLAGYLNEQF
TRBV27	TRBJ2-7	ASSSQTSAYEQY
TRBV27	TRBJ1-4	ASSLTGTAEKLF
TRBV28	TRBJ2-1	ASYTGLAGENEQF
TRBV9	TRBJ2-5	ASSVAMAADQETQY
TRBV4-1	TRBJ2-4	ASSQNDGPLAKNIQY
TRBV18	TRBJ1-1	ASSPKGQAMNTEAF
TRBV7-2	TRBJ2-5	ASSLEIQGTGVVETQY
TRBV29-1	TRBJ1-4	SVGTARGNEKLF
TRBV15	TRBJ1-5	ATSASRNHQPQH
TRBV9	TRBJ2-1	ASSALLAVNEQF
TRBV5-1	TRBJ1-1	ASSLEGLNTEAF
TRBV9	TRBJ1-1	ASSARGVTDTEAF
TRBV6-5	TRBJ2-5	ASSFPSPPLQETQY
TRBV10-3	TRBJ2-3	AISEMGTDTQY
TRBV2	TRBJ1-1	ASSEARDTEAF
TRBV5-1	TRBJ1-1	ASSRTGNTEAF
TRBV30	TRBJ1-1	AWSVLVFATEAF
TRBV5-6	TRBJ2-2	ASSGGTGGSNTGELF
TRBV4-1	TRBJ1-1	ASSPKGPGGTEAF
TRBV29-1	TRBJ2-7	SGMGENSYEQY
TRBV6-5	TRBJ2-3	ASSDSAGITDTQY
TRBV6-5	TRBJ1-1	ASIPGGAAEAF
TRBV5-1	TRBJ1-1	ASSDGQGSRTEAF
TRBV4-1	TRBJ2-2	ASSRGPNTGELF
TRBV27	TRBJ1-2	ASSRDGGGRTGYT
TRBV9	TRBJ2-3	ASSARDSSSLRTDTQY
TRBV2	TRBJ2-5	ASSASGGAETQY
TRBV7-9	TRBJ2-7	ASSPQSTGQGAYEQY
TRBV7-2	TRBJ2-3	ASSGTGGGLGTQY
TRBV7-9	TRBJ2-3	ASSSLAGGSTDTQY
TRBV7-8	TRBJ1-1	ASSLAWTLNTEAF
TRBV15	TRBJ1-3	ATSRVEGSVSGNTIY
TRBV4-3	TRBJ2-1	ASSQDGTQYNEQF
TRBV4-1	TRBJ2-7	ASSQKVTGDYEQY
TRBV25-1	TRBJ1-1	ASSQSVGTEAF
TRBV5-6	TRBJ2-7	ASSLDRPHEQY
TRBV15	TRBJ1-2	ATSRDPDRGDGYT
TRBV19	TRBJ1-1	ASSTGTLEAF
TRBV28	TRBJ2-7	ASSYRGLPQYEQY
TRBV29-1	TRBJ2-1	SVRFVNHNEQF
TRBV4-3	TRBJ1-2	ASSQVRGGKGYT
TRBV7-9	TRBJ1-5	ASSGTTGNNQPQH
TRBV4-1	TRBJ1-2	ASSQPGIIYGYT
TRBV27	TRBJ1-2	ASSLGRGRGYGYT
TRBV14	TRBJ2-5	ASSQDHLASFQETQY
TRBV4-1	TRBJ2-3	ASSQALAADTQY
TRBV7-9	TRBJ1-2	ASSPRRQRIPYGYT
TRBV10-2	TRBJ2-3	ASSFLGTGDNTDTQY
TRBV7-9	TRBJ2-3	ASREDTQY
TRBV7-9	TRBJ1-5	ASSEEGGAQPQH
TRBV4-1	TRBJ2-5	ASSQDGLAGEGKTQY
TRBV9	TRBJ2-7	ASSVAVPNYEQY
TRBV29-1	TRBJ2-5	SLSTGNGETQY